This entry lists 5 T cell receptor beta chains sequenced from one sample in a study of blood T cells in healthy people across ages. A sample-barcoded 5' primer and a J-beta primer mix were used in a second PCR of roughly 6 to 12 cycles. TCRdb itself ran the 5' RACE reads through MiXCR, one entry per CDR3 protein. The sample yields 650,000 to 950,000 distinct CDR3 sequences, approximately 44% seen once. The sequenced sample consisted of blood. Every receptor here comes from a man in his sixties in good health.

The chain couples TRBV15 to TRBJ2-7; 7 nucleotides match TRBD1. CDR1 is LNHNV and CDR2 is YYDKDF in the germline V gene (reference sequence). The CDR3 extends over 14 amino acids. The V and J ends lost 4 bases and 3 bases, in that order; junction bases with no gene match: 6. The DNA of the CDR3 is TGTGCCACCAGCACCCGACAGGGTGTCTACGAGCAGTACTTC. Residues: CATSTRQGVYEQYF.

DNA of the CDR3: TGCGCCAGCAGCTTCCTCCGGGACCGTGGCGAGACCCAGTACTTC. Translating gives CASSFLRDRGETQYF. V usage is TRBV5-1 and J usage is TRBJ2-5, with D perhaps TRBD1 or TRBD2 (5 bases each). The CDR3 runs 15 residues. The V end lost 2 bases, the J end lost 5 bases, and 16 bases lay between the germline ends. The germline CDR1 and CDR2 sequences are SGHRS and YFSETQ. Full variable domain (rest looked up from reference TRBV5-1 and TRBJ2-5): KAGVTQTPRYLIKTRGQQVTLSCSPISGHRSVSWYQQTPGQGLQFLFEYFSETQRNKGNFPGRFSGRQFSNSRSEMNVSTLELGDSALYLCASSFLRDRGETQYFGPGTRLLVL.

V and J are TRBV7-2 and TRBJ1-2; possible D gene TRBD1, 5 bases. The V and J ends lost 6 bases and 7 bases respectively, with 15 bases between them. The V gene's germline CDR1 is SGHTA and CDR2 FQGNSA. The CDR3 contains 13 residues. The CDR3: CASRPTAGGGYTF. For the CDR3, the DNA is TGTGCCAGCAGACCAACGGCCGGGGGTGGCTACACCTTC.

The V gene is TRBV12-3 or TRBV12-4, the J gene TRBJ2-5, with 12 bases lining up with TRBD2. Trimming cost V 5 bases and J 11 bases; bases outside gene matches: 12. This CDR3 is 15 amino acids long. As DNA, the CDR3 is TGTGCCAGCAGTCCCACTAGCGGGGGGTTTGATGAGCAGTACTTC. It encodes CASSPTSGGFDEQYF.

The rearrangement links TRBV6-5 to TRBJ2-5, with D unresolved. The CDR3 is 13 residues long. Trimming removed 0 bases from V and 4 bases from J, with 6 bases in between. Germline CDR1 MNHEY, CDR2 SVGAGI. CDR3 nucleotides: TGTGCCAGCAGTTACTCGGATACAGAGACCCAGTACTTC. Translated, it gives CASSYSDTETQYF.